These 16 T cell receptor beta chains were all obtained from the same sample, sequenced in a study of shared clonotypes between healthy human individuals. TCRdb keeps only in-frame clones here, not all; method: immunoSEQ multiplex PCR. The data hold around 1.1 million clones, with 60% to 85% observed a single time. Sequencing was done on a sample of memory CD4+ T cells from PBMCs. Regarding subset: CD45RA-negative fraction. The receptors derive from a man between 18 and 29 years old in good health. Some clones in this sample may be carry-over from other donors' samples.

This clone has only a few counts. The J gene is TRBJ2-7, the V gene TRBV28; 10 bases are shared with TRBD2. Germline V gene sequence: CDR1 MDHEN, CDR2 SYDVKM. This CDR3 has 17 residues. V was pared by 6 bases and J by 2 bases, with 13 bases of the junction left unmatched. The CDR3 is CASSPSRTSGLAYEQYF. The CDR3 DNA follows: TGTGCCAGCAGCCCCAGTAGGACTAGCGGTTTAGCCTACGAGCAGTACTTC.

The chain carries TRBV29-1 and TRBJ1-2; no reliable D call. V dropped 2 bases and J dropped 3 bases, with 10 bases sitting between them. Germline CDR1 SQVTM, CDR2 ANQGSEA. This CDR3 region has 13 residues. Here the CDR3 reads CSVERVGDYGYTF. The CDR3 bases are TGCAGCGTTGAACGGGTCGGAGACTATGGCTACACCTTC.

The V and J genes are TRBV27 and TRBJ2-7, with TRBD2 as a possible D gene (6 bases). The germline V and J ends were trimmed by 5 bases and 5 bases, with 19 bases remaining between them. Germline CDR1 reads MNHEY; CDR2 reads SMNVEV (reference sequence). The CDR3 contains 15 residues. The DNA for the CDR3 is TGTGCCAGCAGTATTAACCGGGACTGGGTTAACGAGCAGTACTTC. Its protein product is CASSINRDWVNEQYF.

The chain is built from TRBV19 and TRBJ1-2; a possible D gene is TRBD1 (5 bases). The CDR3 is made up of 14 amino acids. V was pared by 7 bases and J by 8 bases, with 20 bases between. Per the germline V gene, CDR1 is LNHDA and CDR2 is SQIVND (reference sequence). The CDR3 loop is CASTIAGTHHGYTF. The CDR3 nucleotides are TGTGCCAGTACCATAGCCGGGACCCATCACGGCTACACCTTC.

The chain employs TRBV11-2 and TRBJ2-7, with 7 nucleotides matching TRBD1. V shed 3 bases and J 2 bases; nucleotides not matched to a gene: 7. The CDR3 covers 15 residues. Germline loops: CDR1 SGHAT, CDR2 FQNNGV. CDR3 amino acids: CASSLLTGLAYEQYF. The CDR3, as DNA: TGTGCCAGCAGCTTGCTGACAGGGTTAGCCTACGAGCAGTACTTC.

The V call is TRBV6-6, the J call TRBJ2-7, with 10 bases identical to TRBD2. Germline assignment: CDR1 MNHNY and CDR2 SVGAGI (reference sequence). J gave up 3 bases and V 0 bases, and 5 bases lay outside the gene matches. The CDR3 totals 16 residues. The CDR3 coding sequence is TGTGCCAGCAGTTACTCCACTAGCGGGGCGGGCTACGAGCAGTACTTC. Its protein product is CASSYSTSGAGYEQYF.

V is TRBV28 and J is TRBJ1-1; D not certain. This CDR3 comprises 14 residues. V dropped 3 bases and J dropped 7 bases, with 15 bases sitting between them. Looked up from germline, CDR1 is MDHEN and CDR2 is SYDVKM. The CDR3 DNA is TGTGCCAGCAGTTTGCTCGTACGGAGGGTTGAAGCTTTCTTT. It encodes CASSLLVRRVEAFF.

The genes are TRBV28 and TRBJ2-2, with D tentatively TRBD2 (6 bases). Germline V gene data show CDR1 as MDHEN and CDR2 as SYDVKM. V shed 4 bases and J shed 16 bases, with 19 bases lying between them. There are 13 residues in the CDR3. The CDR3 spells CASSSRTTGNPFF. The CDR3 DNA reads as TGTGCCAGCAGTTCCCGGACTACCGGGAACCCGTTTTTT.

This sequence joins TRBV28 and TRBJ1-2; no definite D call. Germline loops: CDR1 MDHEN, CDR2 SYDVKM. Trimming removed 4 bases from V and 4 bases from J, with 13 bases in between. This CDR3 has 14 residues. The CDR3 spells CASSSPDGLYGYTF. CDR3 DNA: TGTGCCAGCAGTTCTCCCGACGGACTCTATGGCTACACCTTC.

The CDR3 DNA sequence: TGCAGCGTTAATGGACAACAGGGGGAGGAGCAGTACTTC. It encodes CSVNGQQGEEQYF. This sequence joins TRBV29-1 and TRBJ2-7; 8 nucleotides line up with TRBD1. The CDR3 has 13 amino acids. Losses at the gene ends were 5 bases for V and 7 bases for J; bases not matched to a gene: 10. The germline V gene encodes CDR1 SQVTM and CDR2 ANQGSEA.

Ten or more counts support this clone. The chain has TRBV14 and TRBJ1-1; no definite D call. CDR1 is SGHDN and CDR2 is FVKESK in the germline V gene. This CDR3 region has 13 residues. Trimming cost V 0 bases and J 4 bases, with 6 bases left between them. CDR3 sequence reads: CASSQEWGTEAFF. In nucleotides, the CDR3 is TGTGCCAGCAGCCAAGAGTGGGGCACTGAAGCTTTCTTT.

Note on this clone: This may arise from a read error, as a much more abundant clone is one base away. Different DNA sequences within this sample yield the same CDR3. The CDR3 coding sequence is TGTGCCAGCAGTGAAGCCCAGGGGCAGCCCCAGCATTTT. Amino acids: CASSEAQGQPQHF. The rearrangement joins TRBV6-1 to TRBJ1-5, with D perhaps TRBD1 (6 bases). The V gene lost 0 bases and the J gene lost 7 bases, with 7 bases spanning the gap. Germline assignment: CDR1 MNHNS and CDR2 SASEGT. This CDR3 has 13 amino acids.

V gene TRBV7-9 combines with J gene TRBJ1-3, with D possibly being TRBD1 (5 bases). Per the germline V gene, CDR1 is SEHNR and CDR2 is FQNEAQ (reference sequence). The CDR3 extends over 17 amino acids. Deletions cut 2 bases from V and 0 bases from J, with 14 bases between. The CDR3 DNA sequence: TGTGCCAGCAGCTTACCTCCAGGGTTATTCTCTGGAAACACCATATATTTT. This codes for CASSLPPGLFSGNTIYF.

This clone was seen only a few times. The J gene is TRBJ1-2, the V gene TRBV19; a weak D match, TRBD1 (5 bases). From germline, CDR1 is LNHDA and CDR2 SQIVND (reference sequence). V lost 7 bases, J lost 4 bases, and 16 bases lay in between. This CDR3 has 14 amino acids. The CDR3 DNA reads TGTGCCAGTACCCGAAGGGGCACGATCTATGGCTACACCTTC. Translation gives CASTRRGTIYGYTF. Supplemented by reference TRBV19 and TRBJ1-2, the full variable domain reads DGGITQSPKYLFRKEGQNVTLSCEQNLNHDAMYWYRQDPGQGLRLIYYSQIVNDFQKGDIAEGYSVSREKKESFPLTVTSAQKNPTAFYLCASTRRGTIYGYTFGSGTRLTVV.

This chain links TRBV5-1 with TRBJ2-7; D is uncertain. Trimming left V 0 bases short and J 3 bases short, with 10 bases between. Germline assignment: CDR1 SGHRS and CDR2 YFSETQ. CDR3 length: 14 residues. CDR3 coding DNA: TGCGCCAGCAGCTTGGCCTCGGTACTCTACGAGCAGTACTTC. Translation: CASSLASVLYEQYF.

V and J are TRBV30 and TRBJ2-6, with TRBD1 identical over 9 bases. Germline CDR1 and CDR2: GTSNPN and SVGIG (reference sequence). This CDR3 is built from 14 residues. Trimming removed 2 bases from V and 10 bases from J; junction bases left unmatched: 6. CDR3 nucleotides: TGTGCCTGGAGTATTACAGGGGGCCCTAACGTCCTGACTTTC. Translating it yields CAWSITGGPNVLTF.